A selection of T cell receptor beta chains follows, all from one sample in a study of T cell responses to AZD1222 COVID-19 vaccine. The table came from immunoSEQ multiplex PCR; TCRdb's copy has only in-frame clones and leaves some out. In the table there are some 110,000 clones, 80% to 90% of which are singletons. The source was peripheral blood, collected on day 0 of AZD1222 vaccination. Every receptor here comes from an adult in good health. Both conserved end residues are trimmed from each CDR3. Fields, in order: CDR3 protein, J gene, CDR3 length, V gene.

CDR3: SAWRQETQY; J: TRBJ2-5; length: 9; V: TRBV20-1
CDR3: ASSQQGVGQPQH; J: TRBJ1-5; length: 12; V: TRBV7-2
CDR3: ASSQVRGKMSGYT; J: TRBJ1-2; length: 13; V: TRBV4-1
CDR3: ASSWGQGVSNYGYT; J: TRBJ1-2; length: 14; V: TRBV13
CDR3: ASSEGTEGGYT; J: TRBJ1-2; length: 11; V: TRBV28
CDR3: ASVGGFSYNEQF; J: TRBJ2-1; length: 12; V: TRBV27
CDR3: ASSRVRTGVFNQPQH; J: TRBJ1-5; length: 15; V: TRBV19
CDR3: ASSQTGVSNQPQH; J: TRBJ1-5; length: 13; V: TRBV4-1
CDR3: ASSYYRANTGELF; J: TRBJ2-2; length: 13; V: TRBV6-5
CDR3: ASSRPGYNEQF; J: TRBJ2-1; length: 11; V: TRBV7-8
CDR3: ASSASGPSYGYT; J: TRBJ1-2; length: 12; V: TRBV2